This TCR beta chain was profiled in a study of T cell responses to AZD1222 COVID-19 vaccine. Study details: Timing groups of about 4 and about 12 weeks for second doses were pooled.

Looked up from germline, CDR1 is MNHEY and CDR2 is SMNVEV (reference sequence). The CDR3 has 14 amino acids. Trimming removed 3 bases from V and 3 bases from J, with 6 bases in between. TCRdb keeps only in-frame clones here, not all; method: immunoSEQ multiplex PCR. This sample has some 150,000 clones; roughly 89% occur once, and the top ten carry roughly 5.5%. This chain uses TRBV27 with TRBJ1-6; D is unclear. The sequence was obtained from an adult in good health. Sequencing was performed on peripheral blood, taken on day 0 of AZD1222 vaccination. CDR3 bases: TGTGCCAGCAGTTTTCTGAACTATAATTCACCCCTCCACTTT. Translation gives CASSFLNYNSPLHF.